This T cell receptor beta chain was sequenced during a study of blood T cell repertoires in COVID-19. Study context: PBMCs, B-cell-depleted T cells, or T cells provided the cDNA or gDNA that made up the material.

The Seattle patients joined while their infection was active and were tracked longitudinally afterward. Original analysis: Quantification of nucleated cells was approximated via reference gene primer amplification. Generated by immunoSEQ multiplex PCR, the TCRdb table keeps only in-frame clones and is missing some. The DNA was the basis for D and trimming; V, J and clone size are from that table. The repertoire holds about 360,000 clones, roughly 90% seen once, with under 8.5% in the top ten. The ends lost 5 bases at V and 7 bases at J; junction bases unmatched: 6. The CDR3 is 14 residues long. Germline CDR1 is SGHTA and CDR2 is FQGNSA.

Material: peripheral blood. The sequence was obtained from a woman aged 60-75 years with COVID-19, enrolled during active disease. This sequence joins TRBV7-2 and TRBJ2-1; 9 bases agree with TRBD1. In DNA, the CDR3 is TGTGCCAGCAGCGGACAGGGGCCGAAGAATGAGCAGTTCTTC. Translated, it gives CASSGQGPKNEQFF.